A single sample is the source of the 4 T cell receptor beta chains below, sequenced in a study of T cell responses to AZD1222 COVID-19 vaccine. Using immunoSEQ multiplex PCR, the repertoire was profiled, and TCRdb retains in-frame clones only, with some absent. The sample has fewer than 130,000 clones; around 94% are singletons. Sequencing used peripheral blood, obtained on day 0 of AZD1222 vaccination. Receptors originate from an adult in good health.

The chain combines TRBV6-1 with TRBJ2-3; D is uncertain. The V end lost 3 bases, the J end lost 2 bases, and 6 bases lay between the germline ends. Per germline, CDR1 MNHNS and CDR2 SASEGT. The CDR3 sequence is 13 residues long. CDR3 DNA sequence: TGTGCCAGCAGTGACGGAGCCACAGATACGCAGTATTTT. Residues: CASSDGATDTQYF.

This rearrangement joins TRBV6-5 to TRBJ1-2; D gene uncertain. V was trimmed by 7 bases and J by 6 bases, leaving 12 bases between them. Germline V gene data show CDR1 as MNHEY and CDR2 as SVGAGI. This CDR3 has 12 residues. CDR3 region: CASKTPGDGYTF. The CDR3 nucleotides read TGTGCCAGCAAGACGCCCGGAGATGGCTACACCTTC.

The chain recombines TRBV19 with TRBJ1-5, with a weak D call TRBD1 (6 bases). V was trimmed by 6 bases and J by 6 bases, leaving 18 bases between them. Per germline, CDR1 LNHDA and CDR2 SQIVND (reference sequence). The CDR3 length is 15 residues. CDR3 protein: CASRTGNFGSQPQHF. The DNA for the CDR3 is TGTGCCAGTAGAACAGGGAATTTTGGCAGTCAGCCCCAGCATTTT.

The chain joins TRBV3-1 (or the pseudogene TRBV3-2) to TRBJ2-2, with a tentative D call TRBD1 (5 bases). Trimming took off 0 bases at V and 9 bases at J, with 17 bases between the two ends. Per germline, CDR1 LGHDT and CDR2 YNNKEL (reference sequence). CDR3 length equals 16 residues. CDR3 nucleotides: TGTGCCAGCAGCCAAGAATTAGTTTCAGGGTTCCGGGAGCTGTTTTTT. It encodes CASSQELVSGFRELFF.